A selection of T cell receptor beta chains follows, all from one sample in a study of CD8 T cells in Susac syndrome. TCRdb recomputed calls from the immunoSEQ multiplex PCR reads with MiXCR, one row per CDR3 protein. The sample holds some 63,000 distinct CDR3 sequences, approximately 93% seen once. Sequenced material: CD8+ T cells from PBMCs. The receptors originated from a human donor with multiple sclerosis. The CDR3 runs from the conserved cysteine through the conserved F or W. A D gene is named only where the DNA matches it firmly. The size field is filled for only some rows; it gives once, few, many or a size class.

CDR3 length,clone size,D gene,J gene,V gene,CDR3 protein,CDR3 DNA
15,-,-,TRBJ1-5,TRBV10-2,CASSARENSNQPQHF,TGCGCCAGCAGTGCGCGTGAAAATAGCAATCAGCCCCAGCATTTT
14,-,-,TRBJ2-7,TRBV9,CASSVGASSHEQYF,TGTGCCAGCAGCGTAGGAGCTAGCAGCCACGAGCAGTACTTC
17,-,TRBD2,TRBJ2-2,TRBV20-1,CSASSASGEVNTGELFF,TGCAGTGCTAGTTCGGCTAGCGGGGAAGTGAACACCGGGGAGCTGTTTTTT
14,-,-,TRBJ1-4,TRBV20-1,CSAGGGWPNEKLFF,TGCAGTGCTGGAGGCGGGTGGCCTAATGAAAAACTGTTTTTT
17,-,-,TRBJ2-1,TRBV7-3,CASSLNSGAPPGNEQFF,TGTGCCAGCAGCTTAAACTCGGGGGCGCCACCCGGCAATGAGCAGTTCTTC
14,once,-,TRBJ2-1,TRBV12-3/TRBV12-4,CASSFQDLANEQFF,TGTGCCAGCAGTTTTCAGGACTTAGCTAATGAGCAGTTCTTC
12,-,-,TRBJ2-7,TRBV28,CASSFIGSEQYF,TGTGCCAGCAGTTTCATTGGGTCCGAGCAGTACTTC
14,-,TRBD1,TRBJ2-1,TRBV4-1,CASSLGTGDNEQFF,TGCGCCAGCAGCCTTGGGACAGGCGACAATGAGCAGTTCTTC
15,-,-,TRBJ2-7,TRBV7-9,CASSLVGGPTYEQYF,TGTGCCAGCAGCTTAGTAGGAGGACCTACCTACGAGCAGTACTTC
13,once,-,TRBJ2-1,TRBV7-3,CASSPLVGWEQFF,TGTGCCAGCAGCCCCCTGGTGGGCTGGGAGCAGTTCTTC
14,-,TRBD1,TRBJ1-5,TRBV12-3/TRBV12-4,CASSLTGGGQPQHF,TGTGCCAGCAGTCTAACAGGGGGCGGGCAGCCCCAGCATTTT
12,-,-,TRBJ2-1,TRBV20-1,CSAREKANEQFF,TGCAGTGCTAGAGAAAAAGCCAATGAGCAGTTCTTC
13,-,-,TRBJ2-7,TRBV7-9,CASSLVQAYEQYF,TGTGCCAGCAGCTTAGTACAGGCTTACGAGCAGTACTTC
13,-,TRBD1,TRBJ1-1,TRBV29-1,CSGLTGVNTEAFF,TGCAGCGGGTTAACAGGGGTGAACACTGAAGCTTTCTTT
15,-,TRBD2,TRBJ2-5,TRBV6-2/TRBV6-3,CASQRGLAGAETQYF,TGTGCCAGCCAGAGAGGACTAGCGGGGGCAGAGACCCAGTACTTC
15,-,-,TRBJ1-2,TRBV3-1,CASSQDRGQRYGYTF,TGTGCCAGCAGCCAAGATCGAGGTCAGCGCTATGGCTACACCTTC
15,-,-,TRBJ1-5,TRBV18,CASSPAGSGNQPQHF,TGTGCCAGCTCACCAGCCGGGTCAGGCAATCAGCCCCAGCATTTT
14,once,TRBD2,TRBJ2-5,TRBV2,CASSGTKYQETQYF,TGTGCCAGCAGCGGGACTAAATACCAAGAGACCCAGTACTTC